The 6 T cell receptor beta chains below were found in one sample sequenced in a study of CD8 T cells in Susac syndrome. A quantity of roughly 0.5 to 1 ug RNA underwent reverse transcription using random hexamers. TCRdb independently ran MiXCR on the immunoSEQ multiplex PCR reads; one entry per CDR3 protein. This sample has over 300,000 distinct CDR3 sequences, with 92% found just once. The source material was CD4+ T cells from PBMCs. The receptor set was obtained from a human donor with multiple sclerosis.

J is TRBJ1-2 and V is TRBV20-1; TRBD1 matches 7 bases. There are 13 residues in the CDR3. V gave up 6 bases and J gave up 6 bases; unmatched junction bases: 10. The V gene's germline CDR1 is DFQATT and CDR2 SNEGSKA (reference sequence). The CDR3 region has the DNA TGCAGTGCCCAGGAGGGGGCTGACGATGGCTACACCTTC. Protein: CSAQEGADDGYTF.

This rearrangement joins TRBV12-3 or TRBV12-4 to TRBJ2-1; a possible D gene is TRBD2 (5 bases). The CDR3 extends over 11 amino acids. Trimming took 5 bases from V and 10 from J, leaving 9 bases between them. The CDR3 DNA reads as TGTGCCAGCAGTGGGGAGTCCGAGCAGTTCTTC. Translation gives CASSGESEQFF.

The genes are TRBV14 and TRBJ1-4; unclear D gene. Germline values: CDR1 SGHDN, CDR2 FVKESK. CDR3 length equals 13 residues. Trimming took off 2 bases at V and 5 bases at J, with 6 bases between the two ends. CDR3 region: CASSQRRNEKLFF. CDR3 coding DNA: TGTGCCAGCAGCCAAAGGAGGAATGAAAAACTGTTTTTT.

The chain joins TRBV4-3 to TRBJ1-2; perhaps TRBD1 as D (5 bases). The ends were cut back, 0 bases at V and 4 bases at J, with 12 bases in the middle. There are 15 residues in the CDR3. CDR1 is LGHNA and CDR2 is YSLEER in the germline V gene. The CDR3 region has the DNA TGCGCCAGCAGCCAAGATACGGGGGTCTTCTATGGCTACACCTTC. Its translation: CASSQDTGVFYGYTF.

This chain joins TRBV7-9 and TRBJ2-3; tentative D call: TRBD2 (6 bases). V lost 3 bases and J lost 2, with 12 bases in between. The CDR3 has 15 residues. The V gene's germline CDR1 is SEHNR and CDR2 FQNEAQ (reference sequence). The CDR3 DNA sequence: TGTGCCAGCAGCTTGATTAGCGGAAACACAGATACGCAGTATTTT. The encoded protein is CASSLISGNTDTQYF.

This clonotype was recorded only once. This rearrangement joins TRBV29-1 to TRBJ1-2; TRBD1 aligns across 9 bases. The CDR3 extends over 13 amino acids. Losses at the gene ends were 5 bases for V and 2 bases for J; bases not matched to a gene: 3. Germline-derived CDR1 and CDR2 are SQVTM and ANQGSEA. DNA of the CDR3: TGCAGCGTTTGTGGACAGGGGAACTATGGCTACACCTTC. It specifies CSVCGQGNYGYTF. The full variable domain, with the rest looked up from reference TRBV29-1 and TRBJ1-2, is SAVISQKPSRDICQRGTSLTIQCQVDSQVTMMFWYRQQPGQSLTLIATANQGSEATYESGFVIDKFPISRPNLTFSTLTVSNMSPEDSSIYLCSVCGQGNYGYTFGSGTRLTVV.